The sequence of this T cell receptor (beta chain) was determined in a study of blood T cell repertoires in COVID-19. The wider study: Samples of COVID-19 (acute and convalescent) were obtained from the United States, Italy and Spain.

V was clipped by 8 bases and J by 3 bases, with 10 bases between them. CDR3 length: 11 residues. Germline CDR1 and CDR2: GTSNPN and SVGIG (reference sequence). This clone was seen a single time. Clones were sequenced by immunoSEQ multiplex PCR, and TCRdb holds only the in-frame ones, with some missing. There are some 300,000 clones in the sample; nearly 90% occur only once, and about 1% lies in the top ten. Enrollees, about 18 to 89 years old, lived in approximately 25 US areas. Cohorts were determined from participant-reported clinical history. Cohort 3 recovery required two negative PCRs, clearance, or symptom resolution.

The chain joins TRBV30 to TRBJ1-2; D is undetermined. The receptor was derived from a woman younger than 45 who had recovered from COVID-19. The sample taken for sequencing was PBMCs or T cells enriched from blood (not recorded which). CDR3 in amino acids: CAGVFHYGYTF. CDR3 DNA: TGTGCCGGAGTTTTCCACTATGGCTACACCTTC.